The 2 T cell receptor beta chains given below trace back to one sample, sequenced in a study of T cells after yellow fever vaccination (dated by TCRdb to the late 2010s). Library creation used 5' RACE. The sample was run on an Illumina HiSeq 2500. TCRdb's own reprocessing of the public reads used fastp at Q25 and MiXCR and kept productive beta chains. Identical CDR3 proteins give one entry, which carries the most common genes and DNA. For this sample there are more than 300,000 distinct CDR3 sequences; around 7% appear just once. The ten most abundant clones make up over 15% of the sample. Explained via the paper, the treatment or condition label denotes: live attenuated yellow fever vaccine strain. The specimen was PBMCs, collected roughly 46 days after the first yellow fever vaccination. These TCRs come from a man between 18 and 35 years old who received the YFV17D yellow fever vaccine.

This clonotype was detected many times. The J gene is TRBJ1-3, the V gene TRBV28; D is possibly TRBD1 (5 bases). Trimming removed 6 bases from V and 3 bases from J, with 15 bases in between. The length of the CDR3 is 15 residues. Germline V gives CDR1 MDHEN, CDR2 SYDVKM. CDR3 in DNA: TGTGCCAGCAGCCTCCCTGGGGGATATGGAAACACCATATATTTT. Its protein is CASSLPGGYGNTIYF.

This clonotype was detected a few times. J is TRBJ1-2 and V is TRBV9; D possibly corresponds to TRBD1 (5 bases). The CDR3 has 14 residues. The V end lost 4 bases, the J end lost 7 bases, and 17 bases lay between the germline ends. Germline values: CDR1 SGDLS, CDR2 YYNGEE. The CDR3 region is CASSLRGGMSGYTF. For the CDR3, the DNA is TGTGCCAGCAGCTTAAGGGGAGGAATGAGTGGCTACACCTTC.